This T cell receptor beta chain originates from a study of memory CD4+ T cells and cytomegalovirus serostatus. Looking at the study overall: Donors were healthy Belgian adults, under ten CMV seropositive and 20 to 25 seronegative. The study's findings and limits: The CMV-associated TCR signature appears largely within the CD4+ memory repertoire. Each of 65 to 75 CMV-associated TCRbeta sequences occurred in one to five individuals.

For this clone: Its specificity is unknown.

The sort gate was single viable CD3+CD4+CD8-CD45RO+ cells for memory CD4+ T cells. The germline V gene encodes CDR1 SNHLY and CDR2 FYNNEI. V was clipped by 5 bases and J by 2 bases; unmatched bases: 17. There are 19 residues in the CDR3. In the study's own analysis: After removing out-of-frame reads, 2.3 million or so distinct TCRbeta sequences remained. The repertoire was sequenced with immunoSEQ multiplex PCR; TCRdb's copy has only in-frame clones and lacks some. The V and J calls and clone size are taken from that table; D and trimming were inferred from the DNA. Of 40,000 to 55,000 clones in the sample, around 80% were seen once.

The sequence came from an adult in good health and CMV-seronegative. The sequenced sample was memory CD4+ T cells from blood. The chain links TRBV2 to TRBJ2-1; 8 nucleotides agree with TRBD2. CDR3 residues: CASSPEGVSGISTYNEQFF. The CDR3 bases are TGTGCCAGCAGTCCAGAGGGAGTTAGCGGGATCTCCACCTACAATGAGCAGTTCTTC.